Below, one TCR beta chain is given with its context. The data were obtained in a study of Ad26.COV2.S vaccination and SARS-CoV-2 variants. Repertoires were generated with immunoSEQ multiplex PCR, while TCRdb's copy carries only in-frame clones and drops some. The sample has 450,000 to 550,000 clones, roughly nine tenths seen once. Treatment defined: roughly 20 received Ad26.COV2.S at low or high dose, single or two shots; about 5 received placebo; per-sample allocation not given. The samples date from day 63 after the first vaccine or placebo injection. This CDR3 comprises 14 residues. Trimming took 1 base from V and 5 from J, leaving 12 bases between them. CDR1 and CDR2 (germline): LNHNV, YYDKDF (reference sequence).

This TCR was sampled from a person between 18 and 59 years old who received the Ad26.COV2.S COVID-19 vaccine or a placebo. This chain connects TRBV15 to TRBJ2-7; D may be TRBD2 (5 bases). Sequenced material: peripheral blood, taken in a trial of Ad26.COV2.S vaccine versus placebo. The CDR3 region is CATSRGTPKNEQYF. In nucleotides, the CDR3 is TGTGCCACCAGCAGAGGGACTCCTAAAAACGAGCAGTACTTC.